A single sample gave rise to the 19 T cell receptor beta chains below, sequenced in a study of CXCR3-negative and CXCR3-positive naive CD8 T cells. Each TRB cDNA library was prepared by 5' RACE (with UMI labels). No DNA is given; TCRdb re-called the 5' RACE reads and lists each CDR3 protein once. The sample is made up of approximately 8,500 distinct CDR3 sequences, and the top ten hold less than 1.5% of it. Material for sequencing was naive CXCR3- CD8+ T cells from blood. Documented subset: CD45RO-CCR7+CD27+CD95- naive CD8+ T cells lacking CXCR3 (TNR3-). The receptors derive from a human donor in good health. Some clones in this sample may be carry-over from other donors' samples.

By frequency, this clonotype is medium-sized. The chain links TRBV2 to TRBJ1-6. This CDR3 is built from 15 residues. Per germline, CDR1 SNHLY and CDR2 FYNNEI. CDR3 in amino acids: CASREGEIYDSPLHF.

The rearrangement links TRBV29-1 to TRBJ2-1; TCRdb reports TRBD1, a call that lacks DNA to check it against. This CDR3 is 14 amino acids long. CDR1 is SQVTM and CDR2 is ANQGSEA in the germline V gene. The CDR3 is CSVHDSLSYNEQFF.

CDR3 loop: CASSKLEAEQFF. The rearrangement uses TRBV2 and TRBJ2-1. CDR1 and CDR2 (germline): SNHLY, FYNNEI. The CDR3 extends over 12 amino acids.

In terms of frequency, this clonotype is medium-sized. The chain joins TRBV29-1 to TRBJ2-1; TCRdb designates TRBD1, a call that cannot be tested without DNA. CDR1 is SQVTM, CDR2 ANQGSEA, per germline. CDR3 length: 14 amino acids. The CDR3 sequence is CSVNRDRGGNEQFF.

This clonotype is labeled medium-sized (0.01 to 0.1%) based on frequency. J is TRBJ2-1 and V is TRBV20-1; there is no DNA to check the TCRdb D call of TRBD2. The CDR3 runs 16 residues. Germline lookup yields CDR1 DFQATT and CDR2 SNEGSKA (reference sequence). The CDR3 sequence: CSARPTEGPRYNEQFF.

Judged by frequency, this clonotype is medium-sized. The CDR3 sequence is CASSLGGRSYEQYF. The rearrangement uses TRBV7-3 and TRBJ2-7; TCRdb lists TRBD1, though no DNA is available to test this call. This CDR3 is built from 14 residues. Germline V gene lookup returns CDR1 SGHTA and CDR2 FQGTGA.

The chain is built from TRBV29-1 and TRBJ2-1; TCRdb's D gene call, TRBD1, goes unchecked for lack of DNA. From germline, CDR1 is SQVTM and CDR2 ANQGSEA. The length of the CDR3 is 16 residues. CDR3 protein: CSTAFWVGQGDGEQFF.

This clonotype is labeled medium-sized based on frequency. The chain couples TRBV4-2 to TRBJ2-1; TCRdb names TRBD1, which stays unverified in the absence of DNA. The CDR3 runs to 18 residues. Germline V gene data show CDR1 as LGHNA and CDR2 as YNFKEQ. The CDR3 loop is CASSQDPLAGDYYNEQFF.

Its frequency marks this clonotype as medium-sized. V usage is TRBV6-6 and J usage is TRBJ2-1; TCRdb outputs TRBD1, but without DNA this stays unchecked. Germline loops: CDR1 MNHNY, CDR2 SVGAGI (reference sequence). The CDR3 contains 12 residues. The CDR3 sequence: CASGTVYNEQFF.

Judged by frequency, this clonotype is medium-sized. The V and J genes are TRBV7-8 and TRBJ2-1; no DNA is available, so the TRBD2 call from TCRdb remains unchecked. This CDR3 has 17 residues. Per the germline V gene, CDR1 is SGHVS and CDR2 is FQNEAQ. CDR3 amino acids: CASSPPSGTSGYNEQFF.

This clonotype is identified as medium-sized (0.01 to 0.1%) from frequency. The chain uses TRBV4-1 and TRBJ2-3; TCRdb selects TRBD1, and the lack of DNA leaves this call unchecked. The CDR3 runs to 16 residues. Germline CDR1 MGHRA, CDR2 YSYEKL. The CDR3 sequence is CASSQDPRDGTDTQYF.

Measured by frequency, this clonotype is medium-sized. This sequence joins TRBV3-1 and TRBJ2-2. CDR3 length: 12 residues. CDR1 and CDR2 from the germline V gene are LGHDT and YNNKEL (reference sequence). Here the CDR3 reads CASSQGTGELFF. The variable domain in full, completed from reference TRBV3-1 and TRBJ2-2, reads DTAVSQTPKYLVTQMGNDKSIKCEQNLGHDTMYWYKQDSKKFLKIMFSYNNKELIINETVPNRFSPKSPDKAHLNLHINSLELGDSAVYFCASSQGTGELFFGEGSRLTVL.

This chain joins TRBV28 and TRBJ2-3; the TCRdb D gene call, TRBD1, has no DNA to confirm it. There are 14 residues in the CDR3. The germline V gene has CDR1 MDHEN and CDR2 SYDVKM. The CDR3 spells CATGVGTSTDTQYF.

The chain links TRBV9 to TRBJ2-1; TCRdb proposes TRBD2, but this gene call is untestable without DNA. There are 15 residues in the CDR3. Germline CDR1 and CDR2: SGDLS and YYNGEE. CDR3 sequence: CASSVGGGSAGEQFF.

The V and J genes are TRBV27 and TRBJ2-1; the TRBD1 assignment by TCRdb is unverifiable without DNA. Germline CDR1 MNHEY, CDR2 SMNVEV (reference sequence). The CDR3 is made up of 13 amino acids. CDR3 loop: CASSEGARDEQFF.

V is TRBV5-1 and J is TRBJ2-1; lacking DNA, the TRBD1 call made by TCRdb goes unchecked. The V gene's germline CDR1 is SGHRS and CDR2 YFSETQ. This CDR3 comprises 14 residues. CDR3 amino acids: CASSTGQGAVEQFF.

By frequency, this clonotype is medium-sized (0.01 to 0.1%). The V gene is TRBV5-1, the J gene TRBJ2-7; the TRBD1 assignment by TCRdb is unverifiable without DNA. Germline CDR1 is SGHRS and CDR2 is YFSETQ. The CDR3 length is 15 residues. CDR3 protein: CASSLEGHPSYEQYF.

This clonotype is classed as medium-sized by frequency. The gene calls are TRBV7-9 and TRBJ1-3; TCRdb designates TRBD1, a call that cannot be tested without DNA. CDR1 is SEHNR and CDR2 is FQNEAQ in the germline V gene (reference sequence). There are 15 residues in the CDR3. The CDR3 region is CASSPPESSGNTIYF.

According to its frequency, this clonotype is medium-sized. V is TRBV19 and J is TRBJ2-3. Germline V CDR1 and CDR2: LNHDA, SQIVND (reference sequence). This CDR3 contains 13 residues. The CDR3: CASSIEIPYTQYF. The full variable domain, its missing parts supplied by reference TRBV19 and TRBJ2-3, is DGGITQSPKYLFRKEGQNVTLSCEQNLNHDAMYWYRQDPGQGLRLIYYSQIVNDFQKGDIAEGYSVSREKKESFPLTVTSAQKNPTAFYLCASSIEIPYTQYFGPGTRLTVL.